This paragraph reports one T cell receptor beta chain. One entry per CDR3 protein results from TCRdb running MiXCR on the 5' RACE reads. The data hold around 70,000 distinct CDR3 sequences, with 15% observed a single time. The CDR3 has 16 amino acids. V lost 4 bases and J lost 4; bases outside the gene matches: 10. CDR1 and CDR2 (germline): SGHKS, YYEKEE (reference sequence). The record originates from a study of early T cells in non-severe SARS-CoV-2 infection. This TCR was sampled from an adult who was a healthcare worker with PCR-confirmed SARS-CoV-2 infection or an uninfected control (not recorded which). The V and J genes are TRBV5-5 and TRBJ2-1, with 8 bases fitting TRBD2. Sequencing was performed on whole blood. The DNA for the CDR3 is TGTGCCAGCAGCGGAACCGGGACTAGTCCTTACAATGAGCAGTTCTTC. Translated, it gives CASSGTGTSPYNEQFF.